This T cell receptor beta chain comes out of a study of shared clonotypes between healthy human individuals. Profiled with immunoSEQ multiplex PCR; TCRdb holds only in-frame clones, not every one. The table has about 1.5 million clones, 95% to 99% seen once. The V gene's germline CDR1 is SGHDN and CDR2 FVKESK. The CDR3 runs 15 residues. With V trimmed by 4 bases and J by 9 bases, 10 bases remained unmatched. This receptor was identified in a man aged 25 to 40 in good health. J is TRBJ2-1 and V is TRBV14, with TRBD2 matching 9 bases. The sample comprised naive CD4+ T cells sorted from blood. This sample's subset: CD45RA+ positively selected. CDR3 protein: CASSRKIAGEGEQFF. CDR3 nucleotide sequence: TGTGCCAGCAGCCGAAAAATAGCGGGAGAGGGTGAGCAGTTCTTC.